These 26 T cell receptor beta chains were sequenced from one sample in a study of spatial heterogeneity in lung cancer. MiXCR, applied by TCRdb to the 5' RACE reads, yields one record per CDR3 protein. The table records under 50,000 distinct CDR3 sequences, roughly 5.5% of them present only once. Stated time point: sample taken at primary tumor resection. Extraction of whole RNA from tumor, nontumor lung or frozen PBMC preceded unsorted sequencing. Sample: PBMCs, taken at surgery. The receptor set was obtained from a female donor with early-stage non-small cell lung cancer.

V usage is TRBV7-6 and J usage is TRBJ2-3, with D perhaps matching TRBD1 (6 bases). CDR3 size: 16 residues. Trimming cost V 0 bases and J 0 bases, with 10 bases left between them. Germline loops: CDR1 SGHVS, CDR2 FNYEAQ. This CDR3 reads CASSLAGTSSTDTQYF. As DNA, the CDR3 is TGTGCCAGCAGCTTAGCGGGGACATCTAGCACAGATACGCAGTATTTT.

The table lists this clonotype with many counts. CDR3 DNA: TGTGCCATCAGTGAGTTCCAGGTTCCATCCTACGAGCAGTACTTC. Its protein is CAISEFQVPSYEQYF. The chain employs TRBV10-3 and TRBJ2-7, with D unclear. This CDR3 spans 15 amino acids. Trimming stripped 1 base from V and 1 base from J, with 11 bases between. Germline V lookup: CDR1 ENHRY, CDR2 SYGVKD.

This clonotype was observed at least ten times. V and J are TRBV29-1 and TRBJ1-1; weak D call: TRBD1 (5 bases). Trimming removed 6 bases at V and 2 bases at J, with 13 bases between. The V gene's germline CDR1 is SQVTM and CDR2 ANQGSEA. The CDR3 covers 13 residues. The CDR3 loop reads CSVLGQGNTEAFF. CDR3 in DNA: TGCAGCGTCCTTGGCCAGGGCAACACTGAAGCTTTCTTT.

This clonotype was recorded at least ten times. V usage is TRBV5-1 and J usage is TRBJ2-2, with no clear D. The germline V gene has CDR1 SGHRS and CDR2 YFSETQ. Trimming left V 0 bases short and J 5 bases short, with 11 bases between. The CDR3 length is 15 residues. The CDR3 is CASSLAWGRTGELFF. The DNA of the CDR3 is TGCGCCAGCAGCTTGGCGTGGGGTCGGACCGGGGAGCTGTTTTTT. Full variable domain (missing parts from reference TRBV5-1 and TRBJ2-2): KAGVTQTPRYLIKTRGQQVTLSCSPISGHRSVSWYQQTPGQGLQFLFEYFSETQRNKGNFPGRFSGRQFSNSRSEMNVSTLELGDSALYLCASSLAWGRTGELFFGEGSRLTVL.

This clonotype was found many times. The gene calls are TRBV6-5 and TRBJ1-5, with D tentatively TRBD1 (5 bases). V was clipped by 6 bases and J by 6 bases, with 15 bases between them. Germline CDR1 and CDR2: MNHEY and SVGAGI. This CDR3 contains 14 residues. CDR3 DNA: TGTGCCAGCAGCCCCCAGGGTCCTACTCAGCCCCAGCATTTT. Translating it yields CASSPQGPTQPQHF.

This clonotype is termed medium-sized. This sequence joins TRBV7-2 and TRBJ2-1; D unresolved. V was shortened by 5 bases and J by 1 base, with 9 bases between the two germline ends. This CDR3 is 14 amino acids long. Germline CDR1 reads SGHTA; CDR2 reads FQGNSA. The CDR3 here is CASSRPQSYNEQFF. The CDR3 nucleotides are TGTGCCAGCAGCCGCCCGCAGTCCTACAATGAGCAGTTCTTC. Variable domain in full (rest from reference TRBV7-2 and TRBJ2-1): GAGVSQSPSNKVTEKGKDVELRCDPISGHTALYWYRQSLGQGLEFLIYFQGNSAPDKSGLPSDRFSAERTGGSVSTLTIQRTQQEDSAVYLCASSRPQSYNEQFFGPGTRLTVL.

This clonotype was seen ten or more times. V and J are TRBV6-5 and TRBJ1-4; D is undetermined. The CDR3 covers 13 residues. Looked up from germline, CDR1 is MNHEY and CDR2 is SVGAGI. V lost 6 bases and J 4 bases, leaving 9 bases between the germline ends. The chain's CDR3 is CASSRGDNEKLFF. The CDR3 nucleotides are TGTGCCAGCAGCCGCGGGGATAATGAAAAACTGTTTTTT.

This clonotype was seen many times. The rearrangement joins TRBV12-3 or TRBV12-4 to TRBJ2-2; D is possibly TRBD2 (6 bases). CDR3 length: 13 residues. V was pared by 6 bases and J by 6 bases, with 11 bases between. CDR3 residues: CASRPTGAGELFF. The DNA for the CDR3 is TGTGCCAGCAGACCCACGGGGGCCGGGGAGCTGTTTTTT.

This clonotype was recorded many times. The V and J genes are TRBV5-5 and TRBJ2-6, with unresolved D. Trimming pared 2 bases from V and 4 bases from J, leaving 4 bases between. CDR3 length: 13 amino acids. CDR1 and CDR2 (germline): SGHKS, YYEKEE (reference sequence). DNA of the CDR3: TGTGCCAGCAGCTTAACCGGGGCCAACGTCCTGACTTTC. Translating gives CASSLTGANVLTF.

Many counts were recorded for this clonotype. The V gene is TRBV29-1, the J gene TRBJ1-1; tentative D call: TRBD1 (5 bases). With 8 bases removed from V and 10 bases from J, the gap between germline ends came to 20 bases. CDR3 size: 12 residues. Germline-derived CDR1 and CDR2 are SQVTM and ANQGSEA. The CDR3 protein is CSLSSDIGGAFF. CDR3 DNA: TGCAGCCTATCGTCCGACATCGGGGGAGCTTTCTTT. Filled out from reference TRBV29-1 and TRBJ1-1, the complete variable domain reads SAVISQKPSRDICQRGTSLTIQCQVDSQVTMMFWYRQQPGQSLTLIATANQGSEATYESGFVIDKFPISRPNLTFSTLTVSNMSPEDSSIYLCSLSSDIGGAFFGQGTRLTVV.

With regard to this clonotype: This clone may be a read error of a much larger clone one base away. The chain uses TRBV5-1 and TRBJ2-7; a weak D match, TRBD1 (6 bases). Between the trimmed V and J ends, which lost 0 bases and 3 bases, there was a span of 10 bases. The CDR3 consists of 14 residues. The germline gives CDR1 SGHRS, CDR2 YFSETQ. This CDR3 reads CASSLDRACYEQYF. DNA of the CDR3: TGCGCCAGCAGCTTGGACAGGGCGTGCTACGAGCAGTACTTC.

Ten or more counts support this clonotype. The V call is TRBV4-1, the J call TRBJ1-2; D is undetermined. Trimming removed 8 bases at V and 4 bases at J, with 11 bases between. CDR1 and CDR2 (germline): MGHRA, YSYEKL. This CDR3 comprises 12 residues. Here the CDR3 DNA reads TGCGCCAGCTCCCGGGGAGGCTATGGCTACACCTTC. Translating gives CASSRGGYGYTF.

The sample holds many counts of this clonotype. The rearrangement uses TRBV19 and TRBJ1-1; tentative D call: TRBD1 (5 bases). V was pared by 0 bases and J by 2 bases, with 10 bases between. The CDR3 has 15 amino acids. CDR1 is LNHDA and CDR2 is SQIVND in the germline V gene (reference sequence). CDR3 residues: CASSIDRTGNTEAFF. CDR3 DNA: TGTGCCAGTAGTATAGACCGAACAGGAAACACTGAAGCTTTCTTT.

This clonotype has ten or more counts. The chain carries TRBV7-8 and TRBJ1-6; D uncertain. Germline V gene sequence: CDR1 SGHVS, CDR2 FQNEAQ. This CDR3 comprises 15 residues. Trimming removed 8 bases from V and 0 bases from J, with 11 bases in between. For the CDR3, the DNA is TGTGCCAGCGGGGTCGGTATCTCCTATAATTCACCCCTCCACTTT. It is translated as CASGVGISYNSPLHF. The full variable domain, with the rest looked up from reference TRBV7-8 and TRBJ1-6, is GAGVSQSPRYKVAKRGQDVALRCDPISGHVSLFWYQQALGQGPEFLTYFQNEAQLDKSGLPSDRFFAERPEGSVSTLKIQRTQQEDSAVYLCASGVGISYNSPLHFGNGTRLTVT.

This clonotype was counted between two and nine times. The chain has TRBV27 and TRBJ2-7, with unresolved D. This CDR3 is 13 amino acids long. Germline V lookup: CDR1 MNHEY, CDR2 SMNVEV (reference sequence). V shed 1 base and J shed 5 bases, with 9 bases lying between them. The CDR3 bases are TGTGCCAGCAGTTTATTCATGGGGAACGAGCAGTACTTC. It codes for CASSLFMGNEQYF.

This clonotype has ten or more counts. This chain connects TRBV6-2 or TRBV6-3 to TRBJ1-1; D ambiguous. The CDR3 extends over 13 amino acids. Germline CDR1 MNHEY, CDR2 SVGEGT. V was shortened by 5 bases and J by 5 bases, with 12 bases between the two germline ends. This chain's CDR3 is CASSTGVRTEAFF. The DNA of the CDR3 is TGTGCCAGCAGTACCGGTGTTAGGACTGAAGCTTTCTTT.

This clonotype was counted ten times or more. The CDR3 spells CASSYRPNTEAFF. The CDR3 DNA sequence: TGTGCCAGCAGTTACCGACCCAACACTGAAGCTTTCTTT. The chain is built from TRBV6-2 or TRBV6-3 and TRBJ1-1; D remains unclear. The CDR3 runs 13 residues. V was clipped by 2 bases and J by 2 bases, with 6 bases between them. Germline CDR1 and CDR2: MNHEY and SVGEGT.

This clonotype was recorded at least ten times. The CDR3: CATSREFRDGYTF. The CDR3 DNA reads as TGTGCCACCAGCAGAGAGTTTCGGGATGGCTACACCTTC. The rearrangement uses TRBV15 and TRBJ1-2; unclear D gene. The germline V gene has CDR1 LNHNV and CDR2 YYDKDF (reference sequence). V was clipped by 0 bases and J by 6 bases, with 8 bases between them. The CDR3 runs 13 residues. Based on the CDR3 plus reference TRBV15 and TRBJ1-2, the full variable domain is DAMVIQNPRYQVTQFGKPVTLSCSQTLNHNVMYWYQQKSSQAPKLLFHYYDKDFNNEADTPDNFQSRRPNTSFCFLDIRSPGLGDTAMYLCATSREFRDGYTFGSGTRLTVV.

This clonotype has more than one count but fewer than ten. The CDR3 sequence: CASGPLQGANTGELFF. CDR3 coding DNA: TGTGCCAGCGGACCCCTCCAGGGAGCGAACACCGGGGAGCTGTTTTTT. This chain links TRBV6-5 with TRBJ2-2; D possibly uses TRBD1 or TRBD2 (5 bases each). CDR1 and CDR2 from the germline V gene are MNHEY and SVGAGI. The germline V and J ends were trimmed by 8 bases and 0 bases, with 16 bases remaining between them. This CDR3 has 16 residues.

The table lists this clonotype with a few counts. CDR3 amino acids: CASSLVDGEKLFF. The CDR3 DNA is TGTGCCAGCAGCCTCGTTGACGGGGAAAAACTGTTTTTT. The chain uses TRBV3-1 and TRBJ1-4, with D unclear. In germline, CDR1 is LGHDT, CDR2 YNNKEL (reference sequence). This CDR3 region has 13 residues. V was cut by 4 bases and J by 8 bases, with 11 bases left in between.

Ten or more counts support this clonotype. The chain is built from TRBV5-1 and TRBJ2-7; a weak D match, TRBD1 (6 bases). The CDR3 covers 16 residues. Trimming shortened V by 2 bases and J by 2 bases, and 17 bases separated the two germline ends. The germline gives CDR1 SGHRS, CDR2 YFSETQ. CDR3 residues: CASSFRTDLPPYEQYF. CDR3 nucleotides: TGCGCCAGCAGCTTCCGGACAGACCTACCCCCCTACGAGCAGTACTTC.

This clonotype was seen ten or more times. The chain couples TRBV5-1 to TRBJ1-4; D is undetermined. V gave up 5 bases and J gave up 5 bases, with 16 bases separating them. This CDR3 contains 15 residues. Looked up from germline, CDR1 is SGHRS and CDR2 is YFSETQ. The CDR3 DNA reads TGCGCCAGCAGTTTTGCAGGACCGGGGAATGAAAAACTGTTTTTT. The encoded protein is CASSFAGPGNEKLFF.

This rearrangement joins TRBV20-1 to TRBJ2-3, with 8 bases identical to TRBD2. With 0 bases clipped from V and 3 bases from J, the junction kept 5 bases outside the gene matches. The CDR3 covers 15 residues. Germline CDR1 is DFQATT and CDR2 is SNEGSKA (reference sequence). CDR3 bases: TGCAGTGCTAGAGATCGGGGGGGCCCGACAGATACGCAGTATTTT. The encoded protein is CSARDRGGPTDTQYF.

This chain joins TRBV6-5 and TRBJ2-7; no clear D gene. Germline CDR1 MNHEY, CDR2 SVGAGI. The CDR3 length is 12 residues. V was pared by 7 bases and J by 7 bases, with 14 bases between. Here the CDR3 DNA reads TGTGCCAGCAACCAAACCCCTGATGAGCAGTACTTC. Residues: CASNQTPDEQYF.

V gene TRBV20-1 combines with J gene TRBJ2-1, with 7 nucleotides matching TRBD2. CDR3 length: 17 residues. The germline gives CDR1 DFQATT, CDR2 SNEGSKA (reference sequence). Losses at the gene ends were 3 bases for V and 0 bases for J; bases not matched to a gene: 11. The CDR3 nucleotides read TGCAGTGCTAGGGACCTTCTACTAGCGACCTCCTACAATGAGCAGTTCTTC. Protein sequence: CSARDLLLATSYNEQFF.

This clonotype has ten or more counts. CDR3 sequence: CASSGGVAGVETQYF. The CDR3, as DNA: TGTGCCAGCAGCGGCGGGGTAGCGGGGGTAGAGACCCAGTACTTC. The chain carries TRBV9 and TRBJ2-5; 9 nucleotides agree with TRBD2. Trimming cost V 3 bases and J 4 bases; bases outside gene matches: 7. The CDR3 loop spans 15 amino acids. Germline V gene sequence: CDR1 SGDLS, CDR2 YYNGEE. Based on the CDR3 plus reference TRBV9 and TRBJ2-5, the full variable domain is DSGVTQTPKHLITATGQRVTLRCSPRSGDLSVYWYQQSLDQGLQFLIQYYNGEERAKGNILERFSAQQFPDLHSELNLSSLELGDSALYFCASSGGVAGVETQYFGPGTRLLVL.